One and the same sample provided the 20 T cell receptor beta chains below, sequenced in a study of T cell responses to AZD1222 COVID-19 vaccine. Repertoires were generated with immunoSEQ multiplex PCR, while TCRdb's copy carries only in-frame clones and drops some. The data contain about 100,000 clones, nearly 95% of them seen just once; the ten biggest clones take up approximately 5%. Sequencing used peripheral blood, obtained on day 0 of AZD1222 vaccination. These receptors came from an adult in good health.

The chain is built from TRBV5-1 and TRBJ2-7; perhaps TRBD2 as D (6 bases). Trimming took 1 base from V and 6 from J, leaving 20 bases between them. The CDR3 consists of 16 residues. Germline V gives CDR1 SGHRS, CDR2 YFSETQ. CDR3 sequence: CASSLRLAARFGEQYF. CDR3 nucleotide sequence: TGCGCCAGCAGCTTGAGGTTAGCGGCCCGTTTTGGCGAGCAGTACTTC.

V is TRBV10-3 and J is TRBJ2-1; TRBD2 matches 10 bases. The junction had 10 bases not matched to a gene; V was cut back by 4 bases and J by 7 bases. The CDR3 extends over 16 amino acids. Germline assignment: CDR1 ENHRY and CDR2 SYGVKD. CDR3 protein: CAISVASGSRRNEQFF. The CDR3 bases are TGTGCCATCAGTGTAGCTAGCGGGAGCCGCAGGAATGAGCAGTTCTTC.

The chain carries TRBV7-6 and TRBJ2-7; TRBD2 aligns across 12 bases. CDR1 and CDR2 (germline): SGHVS, FNYEAQ. The V segment lost 1 base and the J segment 3 bases; nucleotides outside the gene matches: 7. The CDR3 spans 17 residues. CDR3 loop: CASSLGGLAGKGYEQYF. Written as DNA, the CDR3 is TGTGCCAGCAGCTTAGGCGGACTAGCGGGGAAGGGCTACGAGCAGTACTTC.

The chain couples TRBV15 to TRBJ2-3; 10 bases align to TRBD2. Germline assignment: CDR1 LNHNV and CDR2 YYDKDF (reference sequence). This CDR3 has 18 amino acids. The V and J ends lost 2 bases and 0 bases, in that order; junction bases with no gene match: 8. DNA of the CDR3: TGTGCCACCAGCAGAAGGCTAGCGGGAGCGGGCAGCACAGATACGCAGTATTTT. Protein: CATSRRLAGAGSTDTQYF.

The chain uses TRBV30 and TRBJ1-6; D is possibly TRBD1 (5 bases). The germline CDR1 and CDR2 sequences are GTSNPN and SVGIG (reference sequence). CDR3 length: 15 residues. Deletions cut 2 bases from V and 11 bases from J, with 19 bases between. The CDR3 nucleotides read TGTGCCTGGAGTCCCCGTGGCAGGGTCGTACCACCCCTCCACTTT. It specifies CAWSPRGRVVPPLHF.

The V and J genes are TRBV6-4 and TRBJ2-1; TRBD2 matches 11 bases. V lost 5 bases to trimming and J lost 3 bases; unmatched junction nucleotides: 6. CDR1 is MRHNA and CDR2 is SNTAGT in the germline V gene. This CDR3 has 16 amino acids. CDR3: CASSHTGTSGYNEQFF. CDR3 bases: TGTGCCAGCAGTCACACCGGGACTAGCGGCTACAATGAGCAGTTCTTC.

The chain joins TRBV20-1 to TRBJ1-1; D is unclear. In germline, CDR1 is DFQATT, CDR2 SNEGSKA (reference sequence). The CDR3 length is 10 residues. This chain's CDR3 is CSPRNTEAFF. The CDR3, as DNA: TGCAGCCCCCGTAACACTGAAGCTTTCTTT.

The J gene is TRBJ2-3, the V gene TRBV19; D is possibly TRBD2 (5 bases). The germline V and J ends were trimmed by 3 bases and 0 bases, with 10 bases remaining between them. The germline gives CDR1 LNHDA, CDR2 SQIVND (reference sequence). The CDR3 extends over 15 amino acids. CDR3 protein: CASSISWTSTDTQYF. The CDR3, as DNA: TGTGCCAGTAGTATTTCGTGGACTAGCACAGATACGCAGTATTTT.

The V gene is TRBV2, the J gene TRBJ2-1; 7 nucleotides agree with TRBD1. The CDR3 runs to 12 residues. The trim removed 6 bases at V and 6 bases at J, leaving 2 bases unmatched. Germline V gene data show CDR1 as SNHLY and CDR2 as FYNNEI. For the CDR3, the DNA is TGTGCCAGCAGGGGGGACAGCAATGAGCAGTTCTTC. Translated, it gives CASRGDSNEQFF. Using reference TRBV2 and TRBJ2-1 for the parts outside the CDR3, the full variable domain is EPEVTQTPSHQVTQMGQEVILRCVPISNHLYFYWYRQILGQKVEFLVSFYNNEISEKSEIFDDQFSVERPDGSNFTLKIRSTKLEDSAMYFCASRGDSNEQFFGPGTRLTVL.

This chain joins TRBV27 and TRBJ2-2; D unresolved. The CDR3 contains 16 residues. CDR1 and CDR2 (germline): MNHEY, SMNVEV (reference sequence). V was pared by 4 bases and J by 4 bases, with 16 bases between. The DNA of the CDR3 is TGTGCCAGCAGTTGGAAGACCCCAAGGACCACCGGGGAGCTGTTTTTT. Translating it yields CASSWKTPRTTGELFF.

The chain links TRBV30 to TRBJ1-6; D gene unclear. CDR3 size: 14 residues. Germline V gives CDR1 GTSNPN, CDR2 SVGIG (reference sequence). Trimming left V 0 bases short and J 4 bases short, with 7 bases between. The CDR3 DNA reads TGTGCCTGGAGTGTCCAGGTTTATAATTCACCCCTCCACTTT. The encoded protein is CAWSVQVYNSPLHF.

The gene calls are TRBV18 and TRBJ1-4, with a weak D call TRBD1 (6 bases). The CDR3 has 14 amino acids. Germline V gives CDR1 KGHSH, CDR2 LQKENI. V was pared by 4 bases and J by 5 bases, with 11 bases between. The DNA for the CDR3 is TGTGCCAGCTCACGGACAGCCGAAAATGAAAAACTGTTTTTT. It encodes CASSRTAENEKLFF.

This clone was seen just once. V and J are TRBV7-6 and TRBJ1-4; 9 positions agree with TRBD1. Germline V CDR1 and CDR2: SGHVS, FNYEAQ. J lost 8 bases, V lost 4 bases, and 8 bases had no gene match. The CDR3 has 15 amino acids. This chain's CDR3 is CASSSELTGGEKLFF. Here the CDR3 DNA reads TGTGCCAGCAGCTCCGAACTAACAGGGGGCGAAAAACTGTTTTTT. The variable domain in full, completed from reference TRBV7-6 and TRBJ1-4, reads GAGVSQSPRYKVTKRGQDVALRCDPISGHVSLYWYRQALGQGPEFLTYFNYEAQQDKSGLPNDRFSAERPEGSISTLTIQRTEQRDSAMYRCASSSELTGGEKLFFGSGTQLSVL.

J is TRBJ2-7 and V is TRBV6-5; TRBD2 agrees at 9 bases. CDR1 is MNHEY, CDR2 SVGAGI, per germline. CDR3 length: 14 residues. V trimming: 6 bases; J trimming: 5 bases; junction bases outside the gene matches: 8. CDR3 loop: CASRKRGRAHEQYF. The CDR3 DNA follows: TGTGCCAGCAGAAAACGCGGGAGGGCCCACGAGCAGTACTTC.

The chain combines TRBV21-1 with TRBJ2-1. TRBV21-1 is annotated as a pseudogene. CDR3 length: 17 amino acids. CDR3 protein: CASSKAWPGRPYNEQFF. CDR3 nucleotides: TGTGCCAGCAGCAAAGCATGGCCGGGACGGCCGTACAATGAGCAGTTCTTC.

The J gene is TRBJ2-1, the V gene TRBV18; D might be TRBD1 or TRBD2, each matching 5 bases. Germline values: CDR1 KGHSH, CDR2 LQKENI. Between the trimmed V and J ends, which lost 6 bases and 6 bases, there was a span of 15 bases. This CDR3 comprises 14 residues. The CDR3 sequence is CASSPLVGTNEQFF. Written as DNA, the CDR3 is TGTGCCAGCTCGCCCCTAGTCGGGACCAATGAGCAGTTCTTC.

The V gene is TRBV5-1, the J gene TRBJ1-6; D perhaps matches TRBD1 (5 bases). Germline values: CDR1 SGHRS, CDR2 YFSETQ. CDR3 size: 14 residues. The germline V and J ends were trimmed by 4 bases and 9 bases, with 14 bases remaining between them. The CDR3 loop reads CASSLGVGGSPLHF. DNA for the CDR3: TGCGCCAGCAGCCTGGGAGTGGGGGGTTCACCCCTCCACTTT.

V and J are TRBV10-3 and TRBJ1-1; no reliable D call. The CDR3 contains 11 residues. The germline V and J ends were trimmed by 5 bases and 4 bases, with 5 bases remaining between them. Looked up from germline, CDR1 is ENHRY and CDR2 is SYGVKD. This chain's CDR3 is CAISPATEAFF. The CDR3, as DNA: TGTGCCATCAGTCCCGCCACTGAAGCTTTCTTT.

The chain joins TRBV28 to TRBJ1-1; D is unresolved. The germline V gene has CDR1 MDHEN and CDR2 SYDVKM. Trimming took off 5 bases at V and 6 bases at J, with 19 bases between the two ends. The CDR3 loop spans 15 amino acids. CDR3 coding DNA: TGTGCCAGCAGTGACTTTTCGGCAACTGGGGCTGAAGCTTTCTTT. Translating it yields CASSDFSATGAEAFF.

This chain links TRBV20-1 with TRBJ2-3, with D possibly matching TRBD2 (5 bases). This CDR3 has 14 amino acids. The ends were cut back, 3 bases at V and 6 bases at J, with 16 bases in the middle. From germline, CDR1 is DFQATT and CDR2 SNEGSKA (reference sequence). CDR3 DNA: TGCAGTGCTAGTGCCTGGGGAGTCAGGGATACGCAGTATTTT. It codes for CSASAWGVRDTQYF.